These 23 T cell receptor beta chains were all obtained from the same sample, sequenced in a study of cytomegalovirus exposure and HLA in healthy donors. PCR primers comprised 60 Vbeta and 13 Jbeta primers. Profiling relied on immunoSEQ multiplex PCR, and the TCRdb table lists in-frame clones only, not all of them. The table has about 93,000 clones, around 77% seen once; the top ten hold 7.3%. Sequenced input: PBMCs. These receptors all come from a man aged 25-40 years in good health and CMV-seronegative.

In the case of this clone: At one boundary the junction diverges from the germline segment, which might be a read error. CDR3 sequence reads: CSSSPGNYGYTF. The CDR3 nucleotides read TGTTCCAGCAGCCCCGGTAACTATGGCTACACCTTC. V usage is TRBV7-9 and J usage is TRBJ1-2; D is ambiguous. The CDR3 runs 12 residues. CDR1 and CDR2 from the germline V gene are SEHNR and FQNEAQ (reference sequence).

The chain carries TRBV11-3 and TRBJ2-3; possibly TRBD2 for D (5 bases). V was shortened by 5 bases and J by 4 bases, with 13 bases between the two germline ends. The length of the CDR3 is 14 residues. Per the germline V gene, CDR1 is SGHNT and CDR2 is YENEEA. The CDR3 DNA reads TGTGCCAGCAGCCCCCAGTGGGGAGCAGATACGCAGTATTTT. Protein: CASSPQWGADTQYF. Filled out from reference TRBV11-3 and TRBJ2-3, the complete variable domain reads EAGVVQSPRYKIIEKKQPVAFWCNPISGHNTLYWYLQNLGQGPELLIRYENEEAVDDSQLPKDRFSAERLKGVDSTLKIQPAELGDSAVYLCASSPQWGADTQYFGPGTRLTVL.

The gene calls are TRBV27 and TRBJ2-6; D is uncertain. Germline-derived CDR1 and CDR2 are MNHEY and SMNVEV (reference sequence). The V end lost 3 bases, the J end lost 0 bases, and 3 bases lay between the germline ends. The CDR3 sequence is 14 residues long. The CDR3 coding sequence is TGTGCCAGCAGTTTTATCTCTGGGGCCAACGTCCTGACTTTC. Encoded protein: CASSFISGANVLTF.

The V gene is TRBV5-4, the J gene TRBJ2-3; no definite D call. Germline loops: CDR1 SGHNT, CDR2 YYREEE (reference sequence). The CDR3 is 13 amino acids. V dropped 0 bases and J dropped 3 bases, with 5 bases sitting between them. CDR3 in amino acids: CASSLEPTDTQYF. The CDR3 DNA sequence: TGTGCCAGCAGCTTGGAGCCTACAGATACGCAGTATTTT.

The gene calls are TRBV4-1 and TRBJ2-2; D is unclear. V was cut by 1 base and J by 3 bases, with 6 bases left in between. The germline V gene encodes CDR1 MGHRA and CDR2 YSYEKL. The CDR3 is made up of 14 amino acids. For the CDR3, the DNA is TGCGCCAGCAGCCAAGTACTGCACACCGGGGAGCTGTTTTTT. Residues: CASSQVLHTGELFF.

The chain is built from TRBV7-8 and TRBJ2-5; D might be TRBD1 (5 bases). CDR1 is SGHVS, CDR2 FQNEAQ, per germline. The CDR3 has 14 residues. With 7 bases removed from V and 5 bases from J, the gap between germline ends came to 17 bases. This CDR3 reads CASTQGRVTETQYF. The CDR3 bases are TGTGCCAGCACCCAGGGCAGGGTGACGGAGACCCAGTACTTC.

The chain employs TRBV7-6 and TRBJ2-7; D possibly corresponds to TRBD2 (6 bases). The germline gives CDR1 SGHVS, CDR2 FNYEAQ. This CDR3 region has 14 residues. V gave up 5 bases and J gave up 6 bases, with 17 bases separating them. The CDR3 nucleotides are TGTGCCAGCAGCAGAGGAGGCTGGGGGGTCGAGCAGTACTTC. Its protein product is CASSRGGWGVEQYF.

The rearrangement uses TRBV18 and TRBJ1-1; D is ambiguous. CDR1 KGHSH and CDR2 LQKENI come from the germline V gene. V was pared by 1 base and J by 3 bases, with 6 bases between. The CDR3 runs 13 residues. CDR3 sequence (DNA): TGTGCCAGCTCACCACGACAATACACTGAAGCTTTCTTT. Translating it yields CASSPRQYTEAFF.

V is TRBV30 and J is TRBJ2-1; 7 bases line up with TRBD2. V lost 6 bases, J lost 12 bases, and 8 bases stayed unmatched. CDR3 length: 11 amino acids. Germline V CDR1 and CDR2: GTSNPN, SVGIG (reference sequence). CDR3 protein: CACRRGDRQFF. The CDR3, as DNA: TGTGCCTGCCGACGGGGGGACCGGCAGTTCTTC.

The chain has TRBV29-1 and TRBJ2-1; TRBD2 matches at 10 bases. Per germline, CDR1 SQVTM and CDR2 ANQGSEA. Unmatched junction bases numbered 15, after V lost 4 bases and J lost 9 bases. This CDR3 is 16 amino acids long. The CDR3 bases are TGCAGCGTTGCCCAGATTTCTAGCGGGAGATTTGGTGAGCAGTTCTTC. It codes for CSVAQISSGRFGEQFF.

This chain links TRBV10-1 with TRBJ2-5; 14 bases agree with TRBD2. The germline V gene has CDR1 WNHNN and CDR2 SYGVQD (reference sequence). The CDR3 contains 15 residues. Trimming removed 4 bases from V and 4 bases from J; junction bases left unmatched: 2. In nucleotides, the CDR3 is TGCGCCAGCAGTGGGGGACTAGCGGGAGTAGAGACCCAGTACTTC. Translated: CASSGGLAGVETQYF.

The CDR3 coding sequence is TGTGCCACCTCTTTTGACTCCAAAAACATTCAGTACTTC. Translating gives CATSFDSKNIQYF. V is TRBV19 and J is TRBJ2-4; D ambiguous. The CDR3 is 13 amino acids. Germline V CDR1 and CDR2: LNHDA, SQIVND (reference sequence). V lost 10 bases to trimming and J lost 2 bases, with 12 bases between them.

This clone came up once. This rearrangement joins TRBV30 to TRBJ2-7, with 8 bases that match TRBD1. The V segment lost 5 bases and the J segment 2 bases; nucleotides outside the gene matches: 5. The CDR3 sequence is 13 residues long. Germline V gene sequence: CDR1 GTSNPN, CDR2 SVGIG (reference sequence). CDR3 nucleotides: TGTGCCTGGTCTACGGACAGGGCCTACGAGCAGTACTTC. This codes for CAWSTDRAYEQYF.

The V call is TRBV5-1, the J call TRBJ2-5; D ambiguous. The CDR3 extends over 15 amino acids. The germline V gene encodes CDR1 SGHRS and CDR2 YFSETQ. V was clipped by 0 bases and J by 4 bases, with 13 bases between them. The CDR3 loop reads CASSLGTTGRETQYF. CDR3 bases: TGCGCCAGCAGCTTGGGAACTACTGGTCGAGAGACCCAGTACTTC.

By frequency in the sample, this clone is large. The gene calls are TRBV5-8 and TRBJ2-7, with 10 bases lining up with TRBD2. V shed 4 bases and J 5 bases; nucleotides not matched to a gene: 24. Germline assignment: CDR1 SGHTS and CDR2 YDEGEE. The CDR3 runs 20 residues. The CDR3 DNA reads TGTGCCAGCAGCCTCATGAGGACTAGCGGAAGAACCCCCCCTATCGACGAGCAGTACTTC. Residues: CASSLMRTSGRTPPIDEQYF.

This sequence joins TRBV7-9 and TRBJ2-5; D possibly corresponds to TRBD2 (6 bases). The J call may be in error: the DNA end matches TRBJ2-7 better. The CDR3 extends over 15 amino acids. Germline CDR1 SEHNR, CDR2 FQNEAQ (reference sequence). CDR3 DNA: TGTGCCAGCAGCTTAGGGGTAGCGGCAACCTACGAGCAGTACTTC. Protein product: CASSLGVAATYEQYF.

The chain combines TRBV2 with TRBJ1-1; no clear D gene. This CDR3 contains 13 residues. V lost 6 bases and J 0 bases, leaving 8 bases between the germline ends. Germline-derived CDR1 and CDR2 are SNHLY and FYNNEI. CDR3 nucleotides: TGTGCCAGCAGCCAACAAATGAACACTGAAGCTTTCTTT. Amino acid sequence: CASSQQMNTEAFF.

This clone showed up just a few times. This rearrangement joins TRBV6-5 to TRBJ1-2; perhaps TRBD1 as D (5 bases). With 8 bases removed from V and 8 bases from J, the gap between germline ends came to 15 bases. Looked up from germline, CDR1 is MNHEY and CDR2 is SVGAGI. The CDR3 loop spans 12 amino acids. CDR3 amino acids: CASGGKSKGYTF. The CDR3 DNA reads as TGTGCCAGCGGGGGGAAATCTAAAGGCTACACCTTC.

The chain couples TRBV11-2 to TRBJ2-7, with 12 positions matching TRBD2. Trimming took 5 bases from V and 2 from J; bases not matched to a gene: 7. Germline CDR1 and CDR2: SGHAT and FQNNGV. This CDR3 has 16 residues. The CDR3 DNA follows: TGTGCCAGCAGCCCTCAGCTAGCGGGAGGGCCCTACGAGCAGTACTTC. Its translation is CASSPQLAGGPYEQYF.

The chain has TRBV6-6 and TRBJ2-7, with TRBD1 as a possible D gene (5 bases). Trimming took 6 bases from V and 7 from J, leaving 7 bases between them. Germline V gene lookup returns CDR1 MNHNY and CDR2 SVGAGI (reference sequence). The CDR3 has 10 residues. For the CDR3, the DNA is TGTGCCAGCAGAAAGGGGGAGCAGTACTTC. Residues: CASRKGEQYF.

The chain joins TRBV9 to TRBJ2-3; D possibly corresponds to TRBD2 (5 bases). Germline loops: CDR1 SGDLS, CDR2 YYNGEE. The CDR3 runs 16 residues. V was clipped by 4 bases and J by 0 bases, with 15 bases between them. CDR3 sequence (DNA): TGTGCCAGCAGCCCAGCGGTGTCAACAAGCACAGATACGCAGTATTTT. Protein: CASSPAVSTSTDTQYF.

This sequence joins TRBV29-1 and TRBJ1-2; 7 bases align to TRBD1. Per the germline V gene, CDR1 is SQVTM and CDR2 is ANQGSEA. V trimming: 6 bases; J trimming: 6 bases; junction bases outside the gene matches: 10. The CDR3 has 13 amino acids. This chain's CDR3 is CSVNPGQRDGYTF. The CDR3 DNA reads as TGCAGCGTCAACCCGGGACAGCGGGATGGCTACACCTTC.

V usage is TRBV19 and J usage is TRBJ2-7, with 9 bases lining up with TRBD1. Germline CDR1 and CDR2: LNHDA and SQIVND (reference sequence). V was clipped by 3 bases and J by 2 bases; unmatched bases: 5. This CDR3 contains 15 residues. CDR3 protein: CASSIEDRGTYEQYF. CDR3 DNA sequence: TGTGCCAGTAGTATCGAGGACAGGGGAACCTACGAGCAGTACTTC.